Below, one T cell receptor (beta chain) is given with its context. This CDR3 spans 17 amino acids. V gave up 4 bases and J gave up 0 bases; unmatched junction bases: 10. Per germline, CDR1 SGDLS and CDR2 YYNGEE. This record belongs to a study of cytomegalovirus exposure and HLA in healthy donors. Researchers ran the PCR with 60 Vbeta and 13 Jbeta primers. Profiled with immunoSEQ multiplex PCR; TCRdb holds only in-frame clones, not every one. The sample contains approximately 150,000 clones, roughly three quarters of which appear only once. The genes are TRBV9 and TRBJ2-5, with TRBD2 identical over 9 bases. This receptor was taken from a woman aged 55-69 years in good health and CMV-seronegative. The sample consisted of PBMCs. This CDR3 is CASSLRGSGGYQETQYF. CDR3 nucleotides: TGTGCCAGCAGCCTTAGGGGTAGCGGGGGCTACCAAGAGACCCAGTACTTC.